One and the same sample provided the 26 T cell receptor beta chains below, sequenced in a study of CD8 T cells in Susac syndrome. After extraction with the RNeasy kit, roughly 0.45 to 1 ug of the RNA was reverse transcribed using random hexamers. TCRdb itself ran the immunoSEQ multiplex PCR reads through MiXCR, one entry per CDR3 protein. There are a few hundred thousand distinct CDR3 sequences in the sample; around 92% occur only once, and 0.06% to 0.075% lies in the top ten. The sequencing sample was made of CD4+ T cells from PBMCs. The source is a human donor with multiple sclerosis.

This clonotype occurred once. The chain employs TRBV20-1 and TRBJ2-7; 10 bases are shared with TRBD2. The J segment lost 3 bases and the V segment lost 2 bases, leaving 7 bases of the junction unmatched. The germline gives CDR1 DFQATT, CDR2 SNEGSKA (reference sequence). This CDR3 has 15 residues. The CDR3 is CSARKLAGRSYEQYF. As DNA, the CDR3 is TGCAGTGCTAGAAAACTAGCGGGAAGGAGCTACGAGCAGTACTTC.

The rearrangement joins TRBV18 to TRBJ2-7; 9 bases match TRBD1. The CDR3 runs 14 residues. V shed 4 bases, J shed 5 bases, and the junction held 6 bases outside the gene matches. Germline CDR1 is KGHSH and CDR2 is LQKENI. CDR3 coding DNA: TGTGCCAGCTCACTAACAGGGGGCCTTAACGAGCAGTACTTC. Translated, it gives CASSLTGGLNEQYF.

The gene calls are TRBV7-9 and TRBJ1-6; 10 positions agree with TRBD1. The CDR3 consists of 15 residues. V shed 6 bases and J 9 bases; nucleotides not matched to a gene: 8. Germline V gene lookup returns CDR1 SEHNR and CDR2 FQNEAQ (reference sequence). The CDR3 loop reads CASRGQGTAGSPLHF. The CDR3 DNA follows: TGTGCCAGCAGGGGACAGGGGACGGCAGGTTCACCCCTCCACTTT.

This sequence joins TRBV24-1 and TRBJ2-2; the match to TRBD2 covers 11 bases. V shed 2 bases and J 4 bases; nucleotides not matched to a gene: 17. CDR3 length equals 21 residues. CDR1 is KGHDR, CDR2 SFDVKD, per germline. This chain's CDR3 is CATSDYPTLAGVFCFTGELFF. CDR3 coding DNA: TGTGCCACCAGTGATTATCCCACACTAGCGGGAGTTTTTTGTTTCACCGGGGAGCTGTTTTTT.

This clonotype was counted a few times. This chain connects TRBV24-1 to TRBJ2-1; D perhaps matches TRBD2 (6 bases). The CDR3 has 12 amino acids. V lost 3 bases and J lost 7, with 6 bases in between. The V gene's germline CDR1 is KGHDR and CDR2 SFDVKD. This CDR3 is CATSDRGNEQFF. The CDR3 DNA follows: TGTGCCACCAGTGATCGGGGGAATGAGCAGTTCTTC.

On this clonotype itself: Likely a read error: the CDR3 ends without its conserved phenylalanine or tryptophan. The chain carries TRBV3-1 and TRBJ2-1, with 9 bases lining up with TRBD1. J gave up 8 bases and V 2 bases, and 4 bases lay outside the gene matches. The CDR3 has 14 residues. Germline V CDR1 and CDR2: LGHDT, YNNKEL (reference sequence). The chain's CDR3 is CASSQRTGVDEQFL. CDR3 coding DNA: TGTGCCAGCAGCCAAAGGACAGGGGTCGATGAGCAGTTCCTC.

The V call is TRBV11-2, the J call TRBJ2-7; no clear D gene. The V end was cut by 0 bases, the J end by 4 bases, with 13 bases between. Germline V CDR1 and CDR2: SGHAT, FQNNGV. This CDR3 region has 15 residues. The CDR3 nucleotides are TGTGCCAGCAGCTTAGATACGGCAGCCTTGTACGAGCAGTACTTC. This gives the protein CASSLDTAALYEQYF.

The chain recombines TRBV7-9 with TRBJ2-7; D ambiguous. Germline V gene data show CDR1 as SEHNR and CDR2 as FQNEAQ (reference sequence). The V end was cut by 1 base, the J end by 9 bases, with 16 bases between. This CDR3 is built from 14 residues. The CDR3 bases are TGTGCCAGCAGCTTAGATGGGCCAAGCCTTGCGCAGTACTTC. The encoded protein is CASSLDGPSLAQYF.

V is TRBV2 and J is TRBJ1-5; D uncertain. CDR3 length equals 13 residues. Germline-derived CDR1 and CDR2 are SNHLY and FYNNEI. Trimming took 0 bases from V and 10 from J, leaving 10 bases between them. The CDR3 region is CASSEAIPAPQHF. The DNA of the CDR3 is TGTGCCAGCAGTGAAGCCATCCCCGCTCCCCAGCATTTT. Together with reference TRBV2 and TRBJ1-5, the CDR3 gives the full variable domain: EPEVTQTPSHQVTQMGQEVILRCVPISNHLYFYWYRQILGQKVEFLVSFYNNEISEKSEIFDDQFSVERPDGSNFTLKIRSTKLEDSAMYFCASSEAIPAPQHFGDGTRLSIL.

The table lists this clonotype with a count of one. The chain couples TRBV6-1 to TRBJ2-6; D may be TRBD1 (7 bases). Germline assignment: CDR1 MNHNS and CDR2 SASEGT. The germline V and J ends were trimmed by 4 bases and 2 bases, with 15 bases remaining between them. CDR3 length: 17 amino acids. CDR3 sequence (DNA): TGTGCCAGCAGTGCAAGTCAGGGGGGTACTGGGGCCAACGTCCTGACTTTC. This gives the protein CASSASQGGTGANVLTF.

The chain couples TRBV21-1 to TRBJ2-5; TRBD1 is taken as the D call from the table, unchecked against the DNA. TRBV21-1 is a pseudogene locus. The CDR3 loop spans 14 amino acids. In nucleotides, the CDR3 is TGTGCCAGCACCAGACCGGGACAGAAAGAGACCCAGTACTTC. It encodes CASTRPGQKETQYF.

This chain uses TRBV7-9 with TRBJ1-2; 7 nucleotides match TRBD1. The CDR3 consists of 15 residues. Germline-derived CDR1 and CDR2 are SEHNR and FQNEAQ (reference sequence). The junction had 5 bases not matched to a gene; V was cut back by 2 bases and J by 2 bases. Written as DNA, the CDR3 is TGTGCCAGCAGCTTATGGGGGACAGCCAACTATGGCTACACCTTC. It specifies CASSLWGTANYGYTF.

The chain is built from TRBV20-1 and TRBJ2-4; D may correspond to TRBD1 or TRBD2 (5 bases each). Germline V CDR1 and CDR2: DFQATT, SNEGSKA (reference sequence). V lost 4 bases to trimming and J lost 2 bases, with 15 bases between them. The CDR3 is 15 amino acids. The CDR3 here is CSANRGDVPKNIQYF. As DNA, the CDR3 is TGCAGTGCTAACCGAGGGGACGTCCCCAAAAACATTCAGTACTTC.

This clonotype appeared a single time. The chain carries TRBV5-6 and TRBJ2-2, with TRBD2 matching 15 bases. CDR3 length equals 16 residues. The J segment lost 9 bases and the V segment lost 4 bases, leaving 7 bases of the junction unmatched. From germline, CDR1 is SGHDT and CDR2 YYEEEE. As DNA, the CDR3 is TGTGCCAGCAGCCCCCGGACTAGCGGGGGGGCCTGGGAGCTGTTTTTT. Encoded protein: CASSPRTSGGAWELFF.

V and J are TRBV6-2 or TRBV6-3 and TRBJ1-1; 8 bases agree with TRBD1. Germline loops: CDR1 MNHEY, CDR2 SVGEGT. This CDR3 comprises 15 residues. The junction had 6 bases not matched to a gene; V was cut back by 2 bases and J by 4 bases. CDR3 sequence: CASSYGGTGGTEAFF. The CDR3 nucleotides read TGTGCCAGCAGTTACGGTGGCACAGGGGGCACTGAAGCTTTCTTT.

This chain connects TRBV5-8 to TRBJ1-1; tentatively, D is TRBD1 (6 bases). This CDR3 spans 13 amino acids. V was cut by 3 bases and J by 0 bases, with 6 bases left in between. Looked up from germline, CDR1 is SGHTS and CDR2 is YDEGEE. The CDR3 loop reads CASSWTVNTEAFF. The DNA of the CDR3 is TGTGCCAGCAGCTGGACAGTGAACACTGAAGCTTTCTTT.

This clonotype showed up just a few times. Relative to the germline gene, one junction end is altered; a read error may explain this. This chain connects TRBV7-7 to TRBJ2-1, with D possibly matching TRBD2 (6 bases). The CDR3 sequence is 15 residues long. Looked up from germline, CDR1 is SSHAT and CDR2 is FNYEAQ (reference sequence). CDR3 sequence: CASSRWTTNTGEQFF. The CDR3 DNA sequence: TGTGCTAGCAGCCGTTGGACTACCAACACCGGTGAGCAGTTCTTC.

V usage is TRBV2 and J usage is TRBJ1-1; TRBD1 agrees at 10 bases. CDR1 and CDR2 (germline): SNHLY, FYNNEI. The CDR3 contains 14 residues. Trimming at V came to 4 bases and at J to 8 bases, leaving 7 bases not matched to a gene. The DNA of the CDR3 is TGTGCCAGCAGTGGGGGGACAGGGGTATCGGAAGCTTTCTTT. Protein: CASSGGTGVSEAFF.

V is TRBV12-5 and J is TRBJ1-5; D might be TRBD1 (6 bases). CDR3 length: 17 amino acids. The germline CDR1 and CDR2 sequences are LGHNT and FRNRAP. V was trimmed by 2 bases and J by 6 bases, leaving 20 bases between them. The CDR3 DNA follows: TGTGCTAGTGGTTTGCCTCCACAGGGTACAGGTAGTCAGCCCCAGCATTTT. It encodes CASGLPPQGTGSQPQHF. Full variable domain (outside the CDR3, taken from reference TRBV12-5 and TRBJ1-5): DARVTQTPRHKVTEMGQEVTMRCQPILGHNTVFWYRQTMMQGLELLAYFRNRAPLDDSGMPKDRFSAEMPDATLATLKIQPSEPRDSAVYFCASGLPPQGTGSQPQHFGDGTRLSIL.

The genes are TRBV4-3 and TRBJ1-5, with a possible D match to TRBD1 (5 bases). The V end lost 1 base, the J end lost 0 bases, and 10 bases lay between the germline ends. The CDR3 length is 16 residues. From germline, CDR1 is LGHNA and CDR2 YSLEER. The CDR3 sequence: CASSQGDGHSNQPQHF. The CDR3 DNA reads TGCGCCAGCAGCCAAGGGGACGGCCATAGCAATCAGCCCCAGCATTTT.

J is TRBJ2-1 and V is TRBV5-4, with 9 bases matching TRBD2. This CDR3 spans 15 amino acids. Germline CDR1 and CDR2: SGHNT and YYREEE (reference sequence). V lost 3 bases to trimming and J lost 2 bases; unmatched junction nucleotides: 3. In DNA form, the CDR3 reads TGTGCCAGCAGCTCGGAGCGGGGGGCCTACAATGAGCAGTTCTTC. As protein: CASSSERGAYNEQFF.

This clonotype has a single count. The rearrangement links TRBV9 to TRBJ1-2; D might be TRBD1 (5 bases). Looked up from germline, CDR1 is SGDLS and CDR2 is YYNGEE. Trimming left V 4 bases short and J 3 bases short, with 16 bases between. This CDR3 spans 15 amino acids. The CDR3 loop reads CASSPNPGTHYGYTF. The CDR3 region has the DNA TGTGCCAGCAGCCCAAATCCCGGGACCCACTATGGCTACACCTTC.

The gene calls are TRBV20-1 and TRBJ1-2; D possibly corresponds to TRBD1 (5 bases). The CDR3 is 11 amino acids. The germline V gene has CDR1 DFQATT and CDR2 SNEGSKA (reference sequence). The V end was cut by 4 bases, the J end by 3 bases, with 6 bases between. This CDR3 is CSAMGDYGYTF. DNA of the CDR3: TGCAGTGCTATGGGGGACTATGGCTACACCTTC.

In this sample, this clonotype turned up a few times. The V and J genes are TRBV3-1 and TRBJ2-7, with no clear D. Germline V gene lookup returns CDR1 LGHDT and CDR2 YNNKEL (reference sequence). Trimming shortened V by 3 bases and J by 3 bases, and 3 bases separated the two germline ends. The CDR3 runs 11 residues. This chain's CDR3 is CASSHYYEQYF. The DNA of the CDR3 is TGTGCCAGCAGCCATTACTACGAGCAGTACTTC.

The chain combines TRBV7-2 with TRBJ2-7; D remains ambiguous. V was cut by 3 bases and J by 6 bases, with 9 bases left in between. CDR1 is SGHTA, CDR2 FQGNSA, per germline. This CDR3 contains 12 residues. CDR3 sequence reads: CASSFIFGEQYF. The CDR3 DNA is TGTGCCAGCAGCTTTATTTTCGGCGAGCAGTACTTC.

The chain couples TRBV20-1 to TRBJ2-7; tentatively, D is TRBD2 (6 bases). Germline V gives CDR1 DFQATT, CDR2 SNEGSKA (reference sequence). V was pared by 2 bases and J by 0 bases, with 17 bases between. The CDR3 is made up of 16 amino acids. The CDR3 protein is CSARSGRDLSSYEQYF. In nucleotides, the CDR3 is TGCAGTGCTAGATCCGGGAGAGACCTAAGCTCCTACGAGCAGTACTTC.